Included here is one TCR beta chain sequence, with context. The CDR3 covers 16 residues. CDR1 and CDR2 from the germline V gene are MNHEY and SMNVEV (reference sequence). The ends lost 0 bases at V and 6 bases at J; junction bases unmatched: 6. The sample belongs to a study of blood T cell repertoires in COVID-19. About the research overall: Whether acute or convalescent, the COVID-19 samples came from the United States, Italy and Spain. PBMCs, B-cell-depleted T cells, or T cells were the source of the cDNA or gDNA that made up the material.

In the original processing: Reference gene primer amplification gave nucleated cell count estimates. Produced via immunoSEQ multiplex PCR; TCRdb's table is partial and in-frame only. The V and J calls and clone size are taken from that table; D and trimming were inferred from the DNA. The table shows roughly 93,000 clones, with 87% occurring only once. This sequence was found in a human donor in a cohort sampled during active COVID-19. The chain carries TRBV27 and TRBJ2-2; 8 bases fit TRBD1. The specimen sequenced was peripheral blood. The CDR3 here is CASSLSGDRPAGELFF. The CDR3, as DNA: TGTGCCAGCAGTTTATCGGGGGACAGGCCAGCCGGGGAGCTGTTTTTT.